This TCR beta chain originates from a study of blood T cell repertoires in COVID-19. Looking at the study overall: T cells, B-cell-depleted T cells, or PBMCs supplied cDNA or gDNA.

Assay used: immunoSEQ multiplex PCR; TCRdb lists only in-frame clones, some missing. Among about 270,000 clones, around 89% were seen once, and the ten largest hold less than 3%. This CDR3 comprises 16 residues. Looked up from germline, CDR1 is SGDLS and CDR2 is YYNGEE. The germline V and J ends were trimmed by 0 bases and 2 bases, with 12 bases remaining between them. Cohort placement rested on clinical history that participants reported themselves. This chain links TRBV9 with TRBJ1-3; D may be TRBD1 (6 bases). Source material: PBMCs or T cells enriched from blood (not recorded which). The receptor was derived from a woman between 50 and 59 years old who had recovered from COVID-19. In nucleotides, the CDR3 is TGTGCCAGCAGCGTAGAAGTCAGGGGAGCTGGAAACACCATATATTTT. As protein: CASSVEVRGAGNTIYF.